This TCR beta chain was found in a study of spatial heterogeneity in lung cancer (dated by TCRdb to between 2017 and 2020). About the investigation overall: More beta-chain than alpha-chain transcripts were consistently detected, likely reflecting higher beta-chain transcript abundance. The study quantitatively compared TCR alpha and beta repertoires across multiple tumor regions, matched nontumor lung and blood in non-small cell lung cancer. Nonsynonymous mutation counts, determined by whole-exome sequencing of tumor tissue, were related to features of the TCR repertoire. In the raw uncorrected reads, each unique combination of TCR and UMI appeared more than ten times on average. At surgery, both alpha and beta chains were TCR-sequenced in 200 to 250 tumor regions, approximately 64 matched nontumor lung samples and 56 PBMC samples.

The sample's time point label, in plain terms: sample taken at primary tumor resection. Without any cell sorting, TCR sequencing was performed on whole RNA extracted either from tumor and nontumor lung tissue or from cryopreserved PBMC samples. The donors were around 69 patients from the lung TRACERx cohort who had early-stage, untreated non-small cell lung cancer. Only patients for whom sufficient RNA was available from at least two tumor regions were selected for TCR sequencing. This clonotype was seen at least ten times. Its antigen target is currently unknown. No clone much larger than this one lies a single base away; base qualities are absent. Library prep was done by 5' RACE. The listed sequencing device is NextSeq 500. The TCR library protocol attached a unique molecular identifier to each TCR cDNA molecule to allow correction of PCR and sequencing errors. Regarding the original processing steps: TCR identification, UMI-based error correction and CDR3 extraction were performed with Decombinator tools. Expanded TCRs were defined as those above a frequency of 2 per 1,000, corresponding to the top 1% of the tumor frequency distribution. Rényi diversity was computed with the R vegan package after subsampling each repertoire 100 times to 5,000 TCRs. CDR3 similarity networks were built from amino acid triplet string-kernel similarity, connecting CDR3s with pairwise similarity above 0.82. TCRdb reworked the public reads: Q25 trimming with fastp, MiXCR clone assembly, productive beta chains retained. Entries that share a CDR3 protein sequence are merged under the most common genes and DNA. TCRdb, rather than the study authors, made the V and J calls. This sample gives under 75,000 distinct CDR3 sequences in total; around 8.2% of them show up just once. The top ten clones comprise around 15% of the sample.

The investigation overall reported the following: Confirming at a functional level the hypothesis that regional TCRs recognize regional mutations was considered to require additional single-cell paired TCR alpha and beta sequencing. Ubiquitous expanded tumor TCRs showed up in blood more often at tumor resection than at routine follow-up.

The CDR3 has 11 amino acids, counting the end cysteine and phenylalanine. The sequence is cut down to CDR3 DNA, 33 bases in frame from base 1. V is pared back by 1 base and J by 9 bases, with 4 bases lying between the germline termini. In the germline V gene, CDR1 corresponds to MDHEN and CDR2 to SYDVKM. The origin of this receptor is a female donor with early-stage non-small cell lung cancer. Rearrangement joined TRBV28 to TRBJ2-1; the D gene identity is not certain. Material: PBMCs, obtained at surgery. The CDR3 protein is CASSLSGEQFF. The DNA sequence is TGTGCCAGCAGTTTATCGGGTGAGCAGTTCTTC.